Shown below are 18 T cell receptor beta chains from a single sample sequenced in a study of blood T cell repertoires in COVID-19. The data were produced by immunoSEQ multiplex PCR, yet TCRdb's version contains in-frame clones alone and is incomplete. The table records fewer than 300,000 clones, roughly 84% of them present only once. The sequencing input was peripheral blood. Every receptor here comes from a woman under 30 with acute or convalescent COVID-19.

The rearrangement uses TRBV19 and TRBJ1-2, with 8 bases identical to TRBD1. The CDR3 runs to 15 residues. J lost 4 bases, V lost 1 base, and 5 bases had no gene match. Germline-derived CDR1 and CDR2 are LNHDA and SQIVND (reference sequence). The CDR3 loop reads CASSIAGQGLYGYTF. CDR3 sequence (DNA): TGTGCCAGTAGTATAGCAGGACAGGGACTCTATGGCTACACCTTC.

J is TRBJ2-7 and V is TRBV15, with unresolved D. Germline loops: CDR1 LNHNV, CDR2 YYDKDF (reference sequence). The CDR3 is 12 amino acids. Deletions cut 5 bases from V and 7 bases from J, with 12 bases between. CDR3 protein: CATSALREEQYF. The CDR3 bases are TGTGCCACCAGCGCCCTCCGAGAGGAGCAGTACTTC.

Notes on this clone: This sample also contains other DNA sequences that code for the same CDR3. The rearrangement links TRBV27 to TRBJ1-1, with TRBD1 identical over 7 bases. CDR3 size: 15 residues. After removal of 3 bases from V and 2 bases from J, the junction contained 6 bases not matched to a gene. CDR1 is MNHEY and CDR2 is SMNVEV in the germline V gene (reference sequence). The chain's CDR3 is CASSLSGTANTEAFF. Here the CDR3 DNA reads TGTGCCAGCAGTTTGTCCGGGACAGCTAACACTGAAGCTTTCTTT.

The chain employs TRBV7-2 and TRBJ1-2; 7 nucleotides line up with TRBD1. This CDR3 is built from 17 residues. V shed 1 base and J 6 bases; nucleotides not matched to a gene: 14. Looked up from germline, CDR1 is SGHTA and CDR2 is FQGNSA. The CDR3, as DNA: TGTGCCAGCAGCTTAGTTGCATGGGGGACAGTGCGTGATGGCTACACCTTC. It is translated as CASSLVAWGTVRDGYTF.

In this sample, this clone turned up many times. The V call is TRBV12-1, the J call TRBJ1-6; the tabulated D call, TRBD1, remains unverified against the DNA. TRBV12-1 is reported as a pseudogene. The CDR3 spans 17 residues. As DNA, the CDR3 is TGTGCCAGCAGCTCAAACCTGGGCGACAGGACAAATTCACCCCTCCACTTT. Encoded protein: CASSSNLGDRTNSPLHF.

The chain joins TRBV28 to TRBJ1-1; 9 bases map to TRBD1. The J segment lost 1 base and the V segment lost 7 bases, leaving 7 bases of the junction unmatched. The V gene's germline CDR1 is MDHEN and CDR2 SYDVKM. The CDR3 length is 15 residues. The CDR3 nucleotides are TGTGCCAGCAACCCCCCGGGACAGGGGAACACTGAAGCTTTCTTT. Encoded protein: CASNPPGQGNTEAFF.

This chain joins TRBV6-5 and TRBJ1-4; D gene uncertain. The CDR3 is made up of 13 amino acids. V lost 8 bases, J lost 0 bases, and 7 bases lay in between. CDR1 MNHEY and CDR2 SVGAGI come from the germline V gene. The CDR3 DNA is TGTGCCAGCGGGCAGCCAACTAATGAAAAACTGTTTTTT. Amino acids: CASGQPTNEKLFF.

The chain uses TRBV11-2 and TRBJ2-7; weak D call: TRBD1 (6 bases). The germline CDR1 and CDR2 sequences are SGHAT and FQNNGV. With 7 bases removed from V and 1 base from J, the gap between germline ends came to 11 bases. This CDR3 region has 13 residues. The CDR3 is CASNWDTSYEQYF. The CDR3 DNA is TGTGCCAGCAACTGGGACACGTCCTACGAGCAGTACTTC.

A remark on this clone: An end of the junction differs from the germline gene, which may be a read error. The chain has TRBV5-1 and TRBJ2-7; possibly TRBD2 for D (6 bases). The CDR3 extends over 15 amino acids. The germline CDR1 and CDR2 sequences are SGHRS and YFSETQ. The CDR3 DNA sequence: TGCGCCAGCAGCAAGGGGACTTTAGTCTCCCACGAGCAGTACTTC. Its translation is CASSKGTLVSHEQYF.

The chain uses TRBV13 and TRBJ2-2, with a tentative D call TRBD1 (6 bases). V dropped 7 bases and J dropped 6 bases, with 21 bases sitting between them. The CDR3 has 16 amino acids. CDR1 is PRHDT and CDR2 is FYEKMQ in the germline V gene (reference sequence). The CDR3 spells CASTPKNRAAAGELFF. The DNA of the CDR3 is TGTGCCAGCACCCCGAAAAACAGGGCAGCGGCCGGGGAGCTGTTTTTT.

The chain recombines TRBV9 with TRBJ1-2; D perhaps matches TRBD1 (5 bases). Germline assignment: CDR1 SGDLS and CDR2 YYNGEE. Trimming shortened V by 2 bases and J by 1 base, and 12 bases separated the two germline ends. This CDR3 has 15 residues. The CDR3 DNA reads TGTGCCAGCAGCGTGGCCCAAGGGGTTAACTATGGCTACACCTTC. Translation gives CASSVAQGVNYGYTF.

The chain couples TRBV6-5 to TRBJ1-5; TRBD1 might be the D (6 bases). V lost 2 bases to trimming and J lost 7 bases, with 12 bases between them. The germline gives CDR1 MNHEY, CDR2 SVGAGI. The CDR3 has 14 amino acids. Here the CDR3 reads CASSYGRGAQPQHF. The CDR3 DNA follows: TGTGCCAGCAGTTACGGGCGGGGGGCGCAGCCCCAGCATTTT.

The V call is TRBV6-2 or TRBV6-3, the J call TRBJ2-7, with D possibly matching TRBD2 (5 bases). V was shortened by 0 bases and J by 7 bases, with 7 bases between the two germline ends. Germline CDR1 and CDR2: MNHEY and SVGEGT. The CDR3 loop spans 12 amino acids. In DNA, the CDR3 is TGTGCCAGCAGTTACTCCACGGGGGAGCAGTACTTC. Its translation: CASSYSTGEQYF.

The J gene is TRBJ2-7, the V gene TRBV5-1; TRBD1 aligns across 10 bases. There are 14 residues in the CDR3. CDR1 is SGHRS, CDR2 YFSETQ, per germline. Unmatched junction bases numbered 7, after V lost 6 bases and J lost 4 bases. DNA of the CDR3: TGCGCCAGCAAGACCGGGACAGGGGTTTACGAGCAGTACTTC. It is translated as CASKTGTGVYEQYF.

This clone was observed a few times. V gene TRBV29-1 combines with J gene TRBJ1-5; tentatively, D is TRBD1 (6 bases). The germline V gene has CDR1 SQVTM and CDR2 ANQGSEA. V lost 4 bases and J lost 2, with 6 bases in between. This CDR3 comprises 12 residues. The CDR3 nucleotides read TGCAGCGTTGGGGGGCGCAATCAGCCCCAGCATTTT. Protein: CSVGGRNQPQHF.

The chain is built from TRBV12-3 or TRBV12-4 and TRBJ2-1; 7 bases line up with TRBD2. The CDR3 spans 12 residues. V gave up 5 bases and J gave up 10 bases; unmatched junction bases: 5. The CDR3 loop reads CASSPGGGEQFF. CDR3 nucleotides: TGTGCCAGCAGTCCGGGGGGAGGAGAGCAGTTCTTC.

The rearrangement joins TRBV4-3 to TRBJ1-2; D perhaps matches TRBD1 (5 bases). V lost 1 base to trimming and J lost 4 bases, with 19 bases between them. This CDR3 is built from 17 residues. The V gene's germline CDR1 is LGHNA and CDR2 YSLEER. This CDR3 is CASSQGAATTAIYGYTF. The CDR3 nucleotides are TGCGCCAGCAGCCAAGGGGCCGCCACGACAGCAATCTATGGCTACACCTTC.

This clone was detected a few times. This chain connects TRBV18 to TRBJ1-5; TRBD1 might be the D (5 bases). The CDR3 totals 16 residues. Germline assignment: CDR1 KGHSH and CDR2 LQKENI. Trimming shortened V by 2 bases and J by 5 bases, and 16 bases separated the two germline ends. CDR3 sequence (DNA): TGTGCCAGCTCACCATACGGGGGAGGGTCGGATCAGCCCCAGCATTTT. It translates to CASSPYGGGSDQPQHF.